Listed below are T cell receptor beta chains from one sample, sequenced in a study of T cell responses to AZD1222 COVID-19 vaccine. Clones were read by immunoSEQ multiplex PCR, and TCRdb kept only the in-frame ones, dropping some. The data contain 150,000 to 170,000 clones, 86% of them seen just once; the ten biggest clones take up approximately 5.1%. The specimen was peripheral blood, collected on day 0 of MenACWY control vaccination. Receptors originate from an adult in good health. The CDR3 runs from the conserved cysteine through the conserved F or W. The D gene is left open where the match is weak. Not every row has a clone size; where given, it reads once, few, many or a size class.

clone size	V gene	D gene	J gene	CDR3 protein	CDR3 DNA
once	TRBV19	-	TRBJ2-7	CASSIGRTREQYF	TGTGCCAGTAGTATCGGACGGACCCGGGAGCAGTACTTC
-	TRBV18	-	TRBJ2-7	CASSAPKGEQYF	TGTGCCAGCTCCGCTCCAAAAGGGGAGCAGTACTTC
-	TRBV29-1	TRBD2	TRBJ2-7	CSVELREGNEQYF	TGCAGCGTTGAACTGCGGGAGGGGAACGAGCAGTACTTC
-	TRBV10-3	-	TRBJ2-3	CAIRTGGGGDTQYF	TGTGCCATCAGGACCGGAGGCGGTGGAGATACGCAGTATTTT
few	TRBV3-1/TRBV3-2	TRBD2	TRBJ2-1	CASAKRGVQSSYNEQFF	TGTGCCAGCGCTAAGCGGGGGGTCCAAAGCTCCTACAATGAGCAGTTCTTC
-	TRBV3-1/TRBV3-2	-	TRBJ1-2	CASSLNYGYTF	TGTGCCAGCAGCCTTAACTATGGCTACACCTTC
-	TRBV18	-	TRBJ1-1	CASSETVLMNTEAFF	TGTGCCAGCTCAGAGACAGTCCTCATGAACACTGAAGCTTTCTTT
-	TRBV11-3	-	TRBJ2-2	CASSFLSGNTGELFF	TGTGCCAGCAGCTTTCTTAGCGGGAACACCGGGGAGCTGTTTTTT
-	TRBV6-5	-	TRBJ2-1	CASRTGYNEQFF	TGTGCCAGCAGAACAGGGTACAATGAGCAGTTCTTC
-	TRBV6-2/TRBV6-3	-	TRBJ2-1	CASSTRMAYNEQFF	TGTGCCAGCAGTACAAGGATGGCCTACAATGAGCAGTTCTTC
-	TRBV27	-	TRBJ2-7	CASTPYGIPLLGEQYF	TGTGCCAGCACCCCCTATGGGATACCCCTCCTAGGGGAGCAGTACTTC
-	TRBV5-4	TRBD2	TRBJ2-7	CASSFYGRSNEQYF	TGTGCCAGCAGCTTTTACGGGAGGTCTAACGAGCAGTACTTC
-	TRBV3-1/TRBV3-2	-	TRBJ2-3	CASSQTPPRMDTQYF	TGTGCCAGCAGTCAGACCCCACCTAGGATGGATACGCAGTATTTT
-	TRBV5-6	-	TRBJ2-5	CASSLGADYSETQYF	TGTGCCAGCAGCTTGGGTGCGGACTATTCAGAGACCCAGTACTTC
-	TRBV5-1	-	TRBJ1-5	CASSLDGFSNQPQHF	TGCGCCAGCAGCCTGGACGGTTTTAGCAATCAGCCCCAGCATTTT
-	TRBV29-1	-	TRBJ1-1	CSAGGVRYSEAFF	TGCAGCGCCGGGGGGGTGAGGTATTCTGAAGCTTTCTTT
-	TRBV19	-	TRBJ2-1	CASSIDRGLHNEQFF	TGTGCCAGTAGTATAGATCGGGGTTTGCACAATGAGCAGTTCTTC
once	TRBV7-2	TRBD2	TRBJ2-7	CASSLGVSGRVGLHYEQYF	TGTGCCAGCAGCTTAGGGGTTAGCGGGAGGGTTGGACTCCACTACGAGCAGTACTTC
-	TRBV10-2	TRBD1	TRBJ2-7	CASSGGQGDTYEQYF	TGCGCCAGCAGTGGGGGACAGGGAGACACCTACGAGCAGTACTTC
-	TRBV5-4	TRBD2	TRBJ2-7	CASSLTSGSHEQYF	TGTGCCAGCAGCTTGACTAGCGGGAGCCACGAGCAGTACTTC
-	TRBV5-1	-	TRBJ2-2	CASSSDSVALNTGELFF	TGCGCCAGCAGCTCTGACTCGGTGGCGTTGAACACCGGGGAGCTGTTTTTT
-	TRBV7-8	TRBD1	TRBJ1-2	CASSPPRQGAYYGYTF	TGTGCCAGCAGCCCGCCGCGGCAGGGGGCTTACTATGGCTACACCTTC
-	TRBV7-9	-	TRBJ1-6	CASRSTASSYNSPLHF	TGTGCCAGCAGAAGTACAGCGAGCTCCTATAATTCACCCCTCCACTTT
-	TRBV7-9	TRBD2	TRBJ2-1	CASSWGLLAAGRGNNEQFF	TGTGCCAGCAGCTGGGGGTTATTGGCAGCGGGGAGAGGGAACAATGAGCAGTTCTTC
-	TRBV29-1	-	TRBJ1-4	CSVAGRTVGQKLFF	TGCAGCGTCGCTGGGAGGACAGTCGGCCAAAAACTGTTTTTT
-	TRBV27	-	TRBJ2-2	CASSPQRSGELFF	TGTGCCAGCAGTCCACAGAGATCCGGGGAGCTGTTTTTT
-	TRBV18	-	TRBJ2-2	CASSTSYRSNTGELFF	TGTGCCAGCTCAACCTCCTACCGATCGAACACCGGGGAGCTGTTTTTT
-	TRBV7-8	-	TRBJ1-1	CASSLSMGNTEAFF	TGTGCCAGCAGCTTATCAATGGGGAACACTGAAGCTTTCTTT
-	TRBV5-4	TRBD1	TRBJ2-2	CASSLPGTATGELFF	TGTGCCAGCAGCCTGCCCGGGACAGCGACCGGGGAGCTGTTTTTT
-	TRBV25-1	-	TRBJ1-1	CASSEPTNTEAFF	TGTGCCAGCAGTGAACCGACGAACACTGAAGCTTTCTTT
-	TRBV9	TRBD1	TRBJ1-1	CASSGRTGVATEAFF	TGTGCCAGCAGCGGCCGGACAGGGGTGGCCACTGAAGCTTTCTTT
-	TRBV5-6	-	TRBJ1-1	CASGYNTEAFF	TGTGCCAGCGGGTATAACACTGAAGCTTTCTTT
-	TRBV9	-	TRBJ1-5	CASSPIGTGQPQHF	TGTGCCAGCAGCCCTATAGGGACCGGACAGCCCCAGCATTTT
-	TRBV11-2	-	TRBJ1-3	CASSSDANSGNTIYF	TGTGCCAGCAGCTCGGACGCTAACTCTGGAAACACCATATATTTT
-	TRBV7-2	-	TRBJ1-5	CASSLAAGTNQPQHF	TGTGCCAGCAGCTTAGCGGCAGGGACAAATCAGCCCCAGCATTTT
-	TRBV19	TRBD1	TRBJ2-2	CASSLRDRGETGELFF	TGTGCCAGTAGCCTACGGGACAGGGGAGAAACCGGGGAGCTGTTTTTT
-	TRBV7-9	-	TRBJ2-1	CASSLTGTHNEQFF	TGTGCCAGCAGCTTAACCGGGACCCACAATGAGCAGTTCTTC
-	TRBV6-5	-	TRBJ1-6	CASKGLENSPLHF	TGTGCCAGCAAAGGGTTAGAAAATTCACCCCTCCACTTT
once	TRBV18	-	TRBJ1-5	CASSPTGVGDQPQHF	TGTGCCAGCTCACCGACAGGTGTGGGGGACCAGCCCCAGCATTTT
once	TRBV14	-	TRBJ2-1	CASSLPGREMEQFF	TGTGCCAGCAGCCTCCCTGGACGGGAGATGGAGCAGTTCTTC
-	TRBV12-3/TRBV12-4	-	TRBJ2-5	CASSQGTQETQYF	TGTGCCAGCAGTCAAGGAACCCAAGAGACCCAGTACTTC
-	TRBV6-5	-	TRBJ1-1	CASSYSGKLGNTEAFF	TGTGCCAGCAGTTACAGTGGTAAACTTGGGAACACTGAAGCTTTCTTT
-	TRBV9	-	TRBJ2-1	CASSSDPSSYNEQFF	TGTGCCAGCAGCTCCGACCCGAGCTCCTACAATGAGCAGTTCTTC
-	TRBV12-3/TRBV12-4	-	TRBJ1-2	CASSLGNYGYTF	TGTGCCAGCAGTTTGGGTAACTATGGCTACACCTTC
-	TRBV5-1	TRBD1	TRBJ1-4	CASRPGQPNEKLFF	TGCGCCAGCAGACCGGGACAGCCTAATGAAAAACTGTTTTTT
-	TRBV4-3	TRBD1	TRBJ2-2	CASSHRGDRGAGELFF	TGCGCCAGCAGCCATAGGGGGGACAGGGGTGCCGGGGAGCTGTTTTTT
-	TRBV5-1	-	TRBJ1-4	CASSRGHEQEKLFF	TGCGCCAGCAGCAGGGGACACGAGCAGGAAAAACTGTTTTTT
-	TRBV11-3	-	TRBJ2-4	CASSLGRGGPSIQYF	TGTGCCAGCAGCTTAGGCAGGGGGGGGCCCAGCATTCAGTACTTC
-	TRBV4-2	TRBD2	TRBJ2-5	CASSQDSAGGQETQYF	TGTGCCAGCAGCCAAGATTCAGCGGGAGGGCAAGAGACCCAGTACTTC
few	TRBV28	-	TRBJ1-2	CASSLGRGYTF	TGTGCCAGCAGCTTGGGAAGAGGCTACACCTTC
-	TRBV7-6	-	TRBJ2-7	CASSRSSPPSYEQYF	TGTGCCAGCAGCCGTAGTAGCCCCCCCTCCTACGAGCAGTACTTC